Below, 22 T cell receptor beta chains from the same sample are listed, as sequenced in a study of cytomegalovirus exposure and HLA in healthy donors. Primers included in the PCR were 60 Vbeta and 13 Jbeta primers. The method was immunoSEQ multiplex PCR; TCRdb's version includes in-frame clones alone and lacks a portion of them. The table records tens of thousands of clones, roughly four fifths of them present only once. Sequencing used PBMCs. These receptors originate from a human donor in good health.

The V and J genes are TRBV9 and TRBJ2-4; D is possibly TRBD2 (5 bases). There are 17 residues in the CDR3. Germline V gene data show CDR1 as SGDLS and CDR2 as YYNGEE. V lost 0 bases to trimming and J lost 2 bases, with 15 bases between them. The CDR3: CASSVDPTGMTKNIQYF. For the CDR3, the DNA is TGTGCCAGCAGCGTAGATCCAACGGGGATGACCAAAAACATTCAGTACTTC.

The chain combines TRBV10-1 with TRBJ2-2, with 8 positions matching TRBD1. CDR1 is WNHNN and CDR2 is SYGVQD in the germline V gene (reference sequence). The CDR3 is 14 amino acids. V shed 2 bases, J shed 5 bases, and the junction held 1 base outside the gene matches. CDR3 loop: CASSEGTGTGELFF. The CDR3 region has the DNA TGCGCCAGCAGTGAGGGGACAGGAACCGGGGAGCTGTTTTTT.

The gene calls are TRBV2 and TRBJ2-3; no reliable D call. Deletions cut 4 bases from V and 3 bases from J, with 5 bases between. This CDR3 comprises 12 residues. The germline V gene encodes CDR1 SNHLY and CDR2 FYNNEI. The CDR3, as DNA: TGTGCCAGCAGTGGAGTTACAGATACGCAGTATTTT. Protein product: CASSGVTDTQYF.

The chain has TRBV5-4 and TRBJ2-5; TRBD2 agrees at 11 bases. The V gene end was trimmed by 0 bases and the J gene end by 4 bases; junction bases not matched to a gene: 2. From germline, CDR1 is SGHNT and CDR2 YYREEE (reference sequence). This CDR3 spans 15 amino acids. CDR3 sequence: CASSLVGTSGETQYF. The CDR3 coding sequence is TGTGCCAGCAGCTTGGTCGGGACTAGCGGAGAGACCCAGTACTTC.

The V and J genes are TRBV10-3 and TRBJ1-6; 8 nucleotides match TRBD1. Germline CDR1 is ENHRY and CDR2 is SYGVKD. This CDR3 region has 15 residues. V trimming: 6 bases; J trimming: 6 bases; junction bases outside the gene matches: 7. The CDR3 protein is CAIRGQGEPNSPLHF. CDR3 in DNA: TGTGCCATCAGAGGACAGGGAGAACCTAATTCACCCCTCCACTTT.

This chain connects TRBV7-6 to TRBJ1-2; D uncertain. CDR1 and CDR2 from the germline V gene are SGHVS and FNYEAQ. Trimming stripped 0 bases from V and 6 bases from J, with 8 bases between. The CDR3 runs 13 residues. Here the CDR3 DNA reads TGTGCCAGCAGCTTAGCGCTGAGTGATGGCTACACCTTC. It is translated as CASSLALSDGYTF.

In its sample, this clone was seen a few times. The chain couples TRBV6-6 to TRBJ1-5; D gene uncertain. The CDR3 runs to 16 residues. Trimming shortened V by 5 bases and J by 3 bases, and 17 bases separated the two germline ends. Germline V CDR1 and CDR2: MNHNY, SVGAGI (reference sequence). CDR3 nucleotide sequence: TGTGCCAGCAGTCCGAGCACAGCCTTAGACAATCAGCCCCAGCATTTT. Translating gives CASSPSTALDNQPQHF.

This clone was seen only once. The chain uses TRBV19 and TRBJ1-4; D perhaps matches TRBD1 (6 bases). The V end lost 5 bases, the J end lost 8 bases, and 15 bases lay between the germline ends. The germline gives CDR1 LNHDA, CDR2 SQIVND (reference sequence). This CDR3 has 14 amino acids. For the CDR3, the DNA is TGTGCCAGTAGTGGCGGGGGCGCCAGGGAAAAACTGTTTTTT. It translates to CASSGGGAREKLFF.

The chain couples TRBV2 to TRBJ2-3; unclear D gene. Germline-derived CDR1 and CDR2 are SNHLY and FYNNEI. The CDR3 runs 14 residues. With 1 base removed from V and 2 bases from J, the gap between germline ends came to 7 bases. The CDR3 reads CASSEGSHTDTQYF. In nucleotides, the CDR3 is TGTGCCAGCAGTGAAGGTTCCCACACAGATACGCAGTATTTT.

The chain couples TRBV5-1 to TRBJ2-1; 10 positions agree with TRBD2. The length of the CDR3 is 16 residues. V dropped 1 base and J dropped 4; count of bases not matched to a gene: 5. The germline V gene has CDR1 SGHRS and CDR2 YFSETQ. CDR3 bases: TGCGCCAGCAGCTTGCCCAGCGGGGGGGCGTACAATGAGCAGTTCTTC. Protein sequence: CASSLPSGGAYNEQFF.

In its sample, this clone was seen a few times. The CDR3 coding sequence is TGTGCCAGTAGTGTCCCAGGGGTCGCAGAGACCCAGTACTTC. Translating gives CASSVPGVAETQYF. The genes are TRBV19 and TRBJ2-5; a weak D match, TRBD1 (6 bases). The CDR3 runs 14 residues. Trimming removed 5 bases at V and 4 bases at J, with 14 bases between. Germline lookup yields CDR1 LNHDA and CDR2 SQIVND (reference sequence).

CDR3 protein: CASRDRNYGYTF. The CDR3 DNA follows: TGTGCCAGCAGGGACAGAAACTATGGCTACACCTTC. The J gene is TRBJ1-2, the V gene TRBV28; possibly TRBD1 for D (6 bases). Germline V gives CDR1 MDHEN, CDR2 SYDVKM. With 6 bases removed from V and 2 bases from J, the gap between germline ends came to 7 bases. The CDR3 covers 12 residues.

This sequence joins TRBV6-5 and TRBJ1-5, with 8 bases matching TRBD1. This CDR3 has 15 residues. V was clipped by 7 bases and J by 4 bases; unmatched bases: 9. CDR1 is MNHEY and CDR2 is SVGAGI in the germline V gene. The DNA for the CDR3 is TGTGCCAGCACCCCCGGACAGGGTTTGAATCAGCCCCAGCATTTT. Protein: CASTPGQGLNQPQHF.

This chain connects TRBV7-9 to TRBJ2-1, with TRBD1 matching 9 bases. Germline-derived CDR1 and CDR2 are SEHNR and FQNEAQ (reference sequence). The trim removed 6 bases at V and 7 bases at J, leaving 1 base unmatched. The CDR3 totals 12 residues. CDR3 residues: CASRGTGNEQFF. CDR3 bases: TGTGCCAGCAGGGGGACAGGGAATGAGCAGTTCTTC.

As for this clone: This sample includes further DNA sequences coding for the same CDR3. This rearrangement joins TRBV28 to TRBJ2-1, with D uncertain. CDR3 length equals 12 residues. The germline V and J ends were trimmed by 6 bases and 9 bases, with 12 bases remaining between them. CDR1 MDHEN and CDR2 SYDVKM come from the germline V gene. The CDR3 here is CASSLRSGEQFF. CDR3 bases: TGTGCCAGCAGCTTAAGGTCAGGTGAGCAGTTCTTC.

This clone has a single count. The J gene is TRBJ2-1, the V gene TRBV7-9; maybe TRBD2 (6 bases). Germline values: CDR1 SEHNR, CDR2 FQNEAQ (reference sequence). The germline V and J ends were trimmed by 5 bases and 9 bases, with 14 bases remaining between them. This CDR3 spans 13 amino acids. CDR3 in amino acids: CASSVTSSVEQFF. The CDR3 DNA follows: TGTGCCAGCAGCGTAACGTCTAGCGTTGAGCAGTTCTTC.

This chain uses TRBV28 with TRBJ2-2, with 10 nucleotides matching TRBD2. Germline values: CDR1 MDHEN, CDR2 SYDVKM. V shed 6 bases and J 7 bases; nucleotides not matched to a gene: 5. The CDR3 covers 14 residues. In DNA, the CDR3 is TGTGCCAGCAGCCGCGGGACTAGCGTCGGGGAGCTGTTTTTT. It codes for CASSRGTSVGELFF.

This chain uses TRBV21-1 with TRBJ2-3; the tabulated D call, TRBD2, remains unverified against the DNA. TRBV21-1 is a listed pseudogene. The CDR3 is made up of 14 amino acids. Written as DNA, the CDR3 is TGTGCCAGCAGCAACCTAGATAGCACAGATACGCAGTATTTT. Amino acid sequence: CASSNLDSTDTQYF.

The V call is TRBV7-2, the J call TRBJ2-5; 12 bases are a match to TRBD2. The length of the CDR3 is 16 residues. Unmatched junction bases numbered 5, after V lost 4 bases and J lost 2 bases. Germline V gene lookup returns CDR1 SGHTA and CDR2 FQGNSA. CDR3 sequence reads: CASSSLAGGRQETQYF. CDR3 in DNA: TGTGCCAGCAGCTCTCTAGCGGGGGGGCGGCAAGAGACCCAGTACTTC.

The gene calls are TRBV30 and TRBJ2-7, with a possible D match to TRBD2 (6 bases). This CDR3 spans 14 amino acids. The V end was cut by 5 bases, the J end by 4 bases, with 18 bases between. CDR1 is GTSNPN, CDR2 SVGIG, per germline (reference sequence). The CDR3 region has the DNA TGTGCCTGGCAACCGGGACTGGGCGTTTACGAGCAGTACTTC. Residues: CAWQPGLGVYEQYF.

CDR3: CASSWTGDAEAFF. CDR3 bases: TGCGCCAGCAGCTGGACAGGGGACGCTGAAGCTTTCTTT. The chain combines TRBV5-1 with TRBJ1-1; the match to TRBD1 covers 9 bases. The CDR3 is made up of 13 amino acids. Germline assignment: CDR1 SGHRS and CDR2 YFSETQ. Trimming cost V 3 bases and J 6 bases; bases outside gene matches: 3.

The chain joins TRBV20-1 to TRBJ2-7; weak D call: TRBD1 (5 bases). Germline lookup yields CDR1 DFQATT and CDR2 SNEGSKA (reference sequence). The CDR3 sequence is 11 residues long. V lost 0 bases to trimming and J lost 6 bases, with 6 bases between them. The CDR3 sequence: CSARDRVEQYF. The DNA of the CDR3 is TGCAGTGCTAGAGACAGGGTCGAGCAGTACTTC.